Following are 23 T cell receptor beta chains from one sample sequenced in a study of patients and donors after allogeneic stem cell transplantation. Each CDR3 protein is one row after TCRdb ran MiXCR on the RT-PCR reads. The sample contains 150,000 to 200,000 distinct CDR3 sequences, more than 20% of which appear only once. Sample: blood, either unsorted or a sorted T cell fraction (not recorded which). The receptors here all came from a human donor who was either an allogeneic HSCT recipient or a stem cell or donor lymphocyte infusion donor (not recorded which). It is not recorded whose cells these are; they may come from a transplant donor.

This chain joins TRBV4-3 and TRBJ2-2; TRBD1 might be the D (6 bases). The germline CDR1 and CDR2 sequences are LGHNA and YSLEER. Deletions cut 1 base from V and 6 bases from J, with 9 bases between. The CDR3 consists of 14 residues. In nucleotides, the CDR3 is TGCGCCAGCAGCCAAGTTTCAGGGGCCGGGGAGCTGTTTTTT. Amino acid sequence: CASSQVSGAGELFF.

The CDR3 nucleotides read TGTGCCAGCAGCTTATGGGGTAGCGGGAGTCTTACCGGGGAGCTGTTTTTT. It codes for CASSLWGSGSLTGELFF. This chain connects TRBV7-2 to TRBJ2-2; 9 nucleotides line up with TRBD2. V lost 2 bases and J lost 5; bases outside the gene matches: 9. This CDR3 contains 17 residues. Germline V lookup: CDR1 SGHTA, CDR2 FQGNSA.

This clonotype was counted ten times or more. CDR3 nucleotides: TGTGCCAGCAGTTACTCGCTGGGGGCTAACTATGGCTACACCTTC. Its translation: CASSYSLGANYGYTF. The J gene is TRBJ1-2, the V gene TRBV6-5; tentatively, D is TRBD1 (5 bases). Trimming shortened V by 0 bases and J by 0 bases, and 8 bases separated the two germline ends. Per germline, CDR1 MNHEY and CDR2 SVGAGI. This CDR3 is built from 15 residues.

The V gene is TRBV7-2, the J gene TRBJ1-6; D may be TRBD1 (6 bases). V was shortened by 4 bases and J by 8 bases, with 12 bases between the two germline ends. This CDR3 spans 14 amino acids. Germline V gene data show CDR1 as SGHTA and CDR2 as FQGNSA. The chain's CDR3 is CASSYRDNYSPLHF. DNA for the CDR3: TGTGCCAGCAGCTACCGGGACAACTATTCACCCCTCCACTTT.

V and J are TRBV6-8 and TRBJ2-3, with D perhaps TRBD2 (5 bases). Germline values: CDR1 MNHGY, CDR2 SAAAGT. The V gene lost 0 bases and the J gene lost 4 bases, with 17 bases spanning the gap. This CDR3 has 17 residues. In DNA, the CDR3 is TGTGCCAGCAGTTACTCTTCCCGCGGAGGAGCATCAGATACGCAGTATTTT. Translation: CASSYSSRGGASDTQYF.

The rearrangement joins TRBV21-1 to TRBJ2-6; the D call in the table, TRBD1, was not verified against the DNA. TRBV21-1 constitutes a pseudogene. The CDR3 length is 17 residues. CDR3 in DNA: TGTGCCAGCAGCAAAGTTCAACAGGGATCTGGGGCCAACGTCCTGACTTTC. As protein: CASSKVQQGSGANVLTF.

The chain links TRBV10-3 to TRBJ2-1, with 9 bases identical to TRBD2. Germline assignment: CDR1 ENHRY and CDR2 SYGVKD. The trim removed 8 bases at V and 6 bases at J, leaving 8 bases unmatched. The CDR3 loop spans 14 amino acids. The CDR3: CAISAGGLINEQFF. CDR3 bases: TGTGCCATCTCTGCGGGGGGGCTCATCAATGAGCAGTTCTTC.

The chain employs TRBV4-2 and TRBJ1-1; 9 nucleotides match TRBD1. Germline assignment: CDR1 LGHNA and CDR2 YNFKEQ. The ends lost 1 base at V and 6 bases at J; junction bases unmatched: 6. CDR3 length: 15 residues. The CDR3 DNA reads as TGTGCCAGCAGCCAAGCGGGACAGGGCGACTCTGAAGCTTTCTTT. Translated: CASSQAGQGDSEAFF.

This clonotype was observed once. This sequence joins TRBV5-1 and TRBJ2-5; no firm D call. Trimming shortened V by 2 bases and J by 0 bases, and 5 bases separated the two germline ends. The CDR3 covers 13 residues. Per the germline V gene, CDR1 is SGHRS and CDR2 is YFSETQ. This CDR3 reads CASSLTHQETQYF. The CDR3 DNA is TGCGCCAGCAGCTTAACCCACCAAGAGACCCAGTACTTC.

Comment on this clonotype: The CDR3 does not close with the conserved phenylalanine or tryptophan, likely indicating a read error. This chain joins TRBV20-1 and TRBJ2-7; possibly TRBD1 for D (6 bases). The CDR3 is 13 residues long. Trimming cost V 1 base and J 0 bases, with 7 bases left between them. CDR1 DFQATT and CDR2 SNEGSKA come from the germline V gene (reference sequence). The CDR3 spells CSARGGLSYEQYS. For the CDR3, the DNA is TGCAGTGCTAGAGGGGGGCTCTCCTACGAGCAGTACTCC.

The chain joins TRBV2 to TRBJ2-5, with D tentatively TRBD2 (5 bases). This CDR3 spans 13 amino acids. Germline CDR1 reads SNHLY; CDR2 reads FYNNEI. V was shortened by 6 bases and J by 0 bases, with 8 bases between the two germline ends. The CDR3 DNA sequence: TGTGCCAGCAGCGGGAACCACCAAGAGACCCAGTACTTC. Translation gives CASSGNHQETQYF.

This clonotype was seen repeatedly, ten times or more. The V call is TRBV12-3 or TRBV12-4, the J call TRBJ1-4; D is perhaps TRBD1 (5 bases). Trimming took off 2 bases at V and 6 bases at J, with 10 bases between the two ends. This CDR3 contains 14 residues. The CDR3 DNA reads TGTGCCAGCAGTTTACGACAGAAAGATGAAAAACTGTTTTTT. Its protein is CASSLRQKDEKLFF.

The sample holds a few counts of this clonotype. The chain employs TRBV29-1 and TRBJ2-3; 12 bases are shared with TRBD1. From germline, CDR1 is SQVTM and CDR2 ANQGSEA. The CDR3 consists of 16 residues. J lost 3 bases, V lost 5 bases, and 9 bases had no gene match. The CDR3 DNA reads as TGCAGCGTTCCCCGTGGGGGACAGGGGGCGACAGATACGCAGTATTTT. This encodes CSVPRGGQGATDTQYF.

The chain carries TRBV7-2 and TRBJ2-1, with TRBD1 matching over 12 bases. This CDR3 is 16 amino acids long. Germline V gives CDR1 SGHTA, CDR2 FQGNSA. The junction had 6 bases not matched to a gene; V was cut back by 3 bases and J by 6 bases. The CDR3 reads CASSFTGTGGFNEQFF. CDR3 DNA: TGTGCCAGCAGCTTTACCGGGACAGGGGGCTTCAATGAGCAGTTCTTC. The full variable domain, with the rest looked up from reference TRBV7-2 and TRBJ2-1, is GAGVSQSPSNKVTEKGKDVELRCDPISGHTALYWYRQSLGQGLEFLIYFQGNSAPDKSGLPSDRFSAERTGGSVSTLTIQRTQQEDSAVYLCASSFTGTGGFNEQFFGPGTRLTVL.

The gene calls are TRBV20-1 and TRBJ1-5; D is perhaps TRBD1 (6 bases). V shed 0 bases and J shed 0 bases, with 12 bases lying between them. This CDR3 spans 16 amino acids. CDR1 and CDR2 (germline): DFQATT, SNEGSKA (reference sequence). The CDR3 DNA is TGCAGTGCTAGAGAACCGACAGGACTTAGCAATCAGCCCCAGCATTTT. Encoded protein: CSAREPTGLSNQPQHF.

This clonotype was detected a few times. The CDR3 region is CASSRQEGEQFF. Here the CDR3 DNA reads TGTGCCAGCAGTAGACAGGAGGGTGAGCAGTTCTTC. J is TRBJ2-1 and V is TRBV6-2 or TRBV6-3; D may match TRBD1 or TRBD2 (6 bases each). Per germline, CDR1 MNHEY and CDR2 SVGEGT. The CDR3 is 12 residues long. V was pared by 5 bases and J by 9 bases, with 11 bases between.

The V and J genes are TRBV12-3 or TRBV12-4 and TRBJ2-4; the match to TRBD1 covers 7 bases. V lost 7 bases to trimming and J lost 1 base; unmatched junction nucleotides: 13. The CDR3 loop spans 17 amino acids. CDR3 nucleotides: TGTGCCAGCACCTTGGGACAGAACAAAGGGGCCAAAAACATTCAGTACTTC. It specifies CASTLGQNKGAKNIQYF.

On this clonotype: A read error may produce the germline difference seen at one junction end. The rearrangement joins TRBV9 to TRBJ1-2; D gene ambiguous. Germline-derived CDR1 and CDR2 are SGDLS and YYNGEE. The CDR3 has 13 residues. The chain's CDR3 is CASSVAANYGFTF. The CDR3, as DNA: TGTGCCAGCAGCGTAGCCGCTAACTATGGCTTCACCTTC.

This clonotype was seen a handful of times. This rearrangement joins TRBV6-6 to TRBJ2-1, with TRBD2 identical over 13 bases. J lost 4 bases, V lost 0 bases, and 3 bases had no gene match. The CDR3 extends over 17 amino acids. Germline CDR1 reads MNHNY; CDR2 reads SVGAGI (reference sequence). The CDR3 DNA sequence: TGTGCCAGCAGTTACTCCCGGACTAGCGGGAGTTACAATGAGCAGTTCTTC. Amino acid sequence: CASSYSRTSGSYNEQFF.

The chain links TRBV20-1 to TRBJ2-7; 9 bases fit TRBD2. Trimming took 3 bases from V and 4 from J; bases not matched to a gene: 4. CDR1 is DFQATT, CDR2 SNEGSKA, per germline (reference sequence). The CDR3 loop spans 13 amino acids. The CDR3 reads CSARGLAVYEQYF. In DNA form, the CDR3 reads TGCAGTGCTAGGGGACTAGCAGTGTACGAGCAGTACTTC.

The table lists this clonotype with a few counts. This sequence joins TRBV18 and TRBJ1-1, with D tentatively TRBD1 (6 bases). The CDR3 runs to 18 residues. From germline, CDR1 is KGHSH and CDR2 LQKENI. Trimming took 0 bases from V and 1 from J, leaving 18 bases between them. The CDR3 sequence is CASSPPKTRQDQNTEAFF. CDR3 coding DNA: TGTGCCAGCTCACCACCAAAGACAAGACAGGATCAGAACACTGAAGCTTTCTTT.

This chain links TRBV9 with TRBJ2-7; 9 bases are a match to TRBD2. The J segment lost 2 bases and the V segment lost 4 bases, leaving 7 bases of the junction unmatched. Per the germline V gene, CDR1 is SGDLS and CDR2 is YYNGEE. The CDR3 has 15 residues. CDR3 loop: CASSPRLAGAYEQYF. In DNA form, the CDR3 reads TGTGCCAGCAGCCCCCGCTTAGCGGGGGCCTACGAGCAGTACTTC.

The chain recombines TRBV12-3 or TRBV12-4 with TRBJ1-1; D is unresolved. The CDR3 consists of 11 residues. Trimming cost V 7 bases and J 3 bases, with 6 bases left between them. CDR3 amino acids: CASTQDTEAFF. The CDR3 coding sequence is TGTGCCAGCACCCAGGACACTGAAGCTTTCTTT.